Reported below is one T cell receptor beta chain. This specimen comes from a study of blood T cell repertoires in COVID-19. Across the whole study: Acute and convalescent COVID-19 samples came from the United States, Italy and Spain. From T cells, B-cell-depleted T cells, or PBMCs came the material, which was cDNA or gDNA.

Assay: immunoSEQ multiplex PCR; the TCRdb copy retains only in-frame clones and omits some. The data show about 280,000 clones, roughly 90% seen once. Germline values: CDR1 SEHNR, CDR2 FQNEAQ (reference sequence). This CDR3 comprises 17 residues. The V gene lost 2 bases and the J gene lost 2 bases, with 17 bases spanning the gap. Sequencing was carried out using peripheral blood. The clonotype originates from a man aged 40-49 years with acute or convalescent COVID-19. The J gene is TRBJ2-3, the V gene TRBV7-9; TRBD2 might be the D (6 bases). For the CDR3, the DNA is TGTGCCAGCAGCTTATTTCAGGGACTTTTTCCCACAGATACGCAGTATTTT. Amino acids: CASSLFQGLFPTDTQYF.